This T cell receptor (beta chain) came from a study of PD-1 blockade in classical Hodgkin lymphoma. V trimming: 3 bases; J trimming: 7 bases; junction bases outside the gene matches: 8. This CDR3 is built from 15 residues. The germline CDR1 and CDR2 sequences are LNHNV and YYDKDF (reference sequence). Relapse was seen in all patients after autologous stem cell transplantation, and brentuximab vedotin exposure was variable. In regard to this clone: Its antigen is unidentified.

Whole-study results and caveats: Patients starting nivolumab less than 1 year after ASCT had lower diversity and were excluded from later analyses. Whatever underlies the repertoire differences (possibly disease activity or prior therapy) remains undefined. The baseline diversity of complete responders showed similarity to that of newly diagnosed patients. According to reports, newly diagnosed patients had lower baseline TCR diversity than healthy donors, and relapsed/refractory patients had lower baseline TCR diversity still.

The protocol was immunoSEQ multiplex PCR, while the TCRdb copy is restricted to in-frame clones and leaves out a portion. The repertoire includes 50,000 to 65,000 clones, around 93% of them detected once, and about 10% sits in the top ten. This chain links TRBV15 with TRBJ1-2; 10 nucleotides match TRBD1. This TCR was sampled from a human donor with classical Hodgkin lymphoma. The starting material was peripheral blood mononuclear cells (PBMCs), obtained before the second cycle of nivolumab. The CDR3 region is CATSRVDRGQFGYTF. The CDR3 nucleotides are TGTGCCACCAGCAGGGTTGACAGGGGGCAATTTGGCTACACCTTC. The full variable domain, rest sourced from reference TRBV15 and TRBJ1-2, is DAMVIQNPRYQVTQFGKPVTLSCSQTLNHNVMYWYQQKSSQAPKLLFHYYDKDFNNEADTPDNFQSRRPNTSFCFLDIRSPGLGDTAMYLCATSRVDRGQFGYTFGSGTRLTVV.